This note documents a single TCR beta chain sequence. The antigen is unknown. The PCR employed 60 Vbeta primers together with 13 Jbeta primers. Sequencing was performed with immunoSEQ multiplex PCR; in TCRdb, only in-frame clones are kept and a portion is missing. The sample has approximately 90,000 clones, about 77% seen once. These data originate in a study of cytomegalovirus exposure and HLA in healthy donors. Whole-study results and caveats: The authors later found TCR association rates varying by HLA locus, with DRB1 most and HLA-C fewest.

This sequence originates from a man aged 40-55 years in good health and CMV-seronegative. The sequenced sample consisted of PBMCs.

The CDR3 nucleotides are TGTGCCTGGAGTAAACTCAGGGTCGGGAACACTGAAGCTTTCTTT. Protein: CAWSKLRVGNTEAFF. This chain links TRBV30 with TRBJ1-1, with a tentative D call TRBD1 (5 bases). V was cut by 2 bases and J by 1 base, with 14 bases left in between. CDR1 GTSNPN and CDR2 SVGIG come from the germline V gene (reference sequence). The CDR3 is 15 residues long.